The sample holds one count of the clone carrying this TCR beta chain. CDR1 is LGHNA and CDR2 is YSLEER in the germline V gene. This CDR3 is 13 amino acids long. Trimming stripped 4 bases from V and 0 bases from J, with 6 bases between. This entry is derived from a study of graft-versus-host responses after intestinal transplantation. The data were produced by immunoSEQ multiplex PCR, yet TCRdb's version contains in-frame clones alone and is incomplete. The sample includes approximately 12,000 clones, less than 85% seen only once; the top ten take 6.5% to 9.5%. This TCR came from a human patient who received an intestinal transplant, so some T cells may come from the graft donor. The input for sequencing was PBMCs, taken roughly 290 days after intestinal transplant. The V gene is TRBV4-3, the J gene TRBJ1-1; D gene unclear. The DNA for the CDR3 is TGCGCCAGCAGCCGTCTTATGAACACTGAAGCTTTCTTT. Residues: CASSRLMNTEAFF.